This T cell receptor beta chain was identified during a study of T cells in Graves' hyperthyroidism and ophthalmopathy. Amplified TCR beta CDR3 regions derived from RNA transcripts. The TCR CDR3 first-round RT-PCR relied on the HTBI primer set. One entry per CDR3 protein results from TCRdb running MiXCR on the multiplex PCR reads. The sample includes hundreds of thousands of distinct CDR3 sequences, roughly 15% seen only once; the top ten take roughly an eighth. Germline V gives CDR1 MNHEY, CDR2 SVGAGI. The CDR3 is 15 amino acids. V lost 4 bases and J lost 6; bases outside the gene matches: 10. Ophthalmopathy in the patients scored at least 3 on Clinical Activity Score and at least 4 on NOSPECS grade, lasting under 3 months.

The TCR comes from a young man with Graves' ophthalmopathy. Sequenced sample: blood. V gene TRBV6-5 combines with J gene TRBJ2-3, with 7 nucleotides matching TRBD2. CDR3 DNA sequence: TGTGCCAGCAGTTTGAGGACTAGAAAGGCGGATACGCAGTATTTT. Protein: CASSLRTRKADTQYF.